This T cell receptor (beta chain) emerged from a study of T cell responses to AZD1222 COVID-19 vaccine. Study-wide results and limits: None of the repertoires were sampled until the peak T cell response had passed. Unmutated variant regions are reportedly targeted by nearly half of spike-specific TCRs. Clonal diversity was possibly underestimated, and white British individuals and females predominated among donors.

Data came from immunoSEQ multiplex PCR; TCRdb stores just in-frame clones and leaves some out. The sample includes roughly 110,000 clones, 87% of them seen just once. Deletions cut 2 bases from V and 7 bases from J, with 14 bases between. CDR3 length equals 15 residues. Germline assignment: CDR1 LGHNA and CDR2 YNFKEQ. Concerning this clone: Antigen specificity is unknown.

The origin of this receptor is an adult in good health. This specimen consisted of peripheral blood, obtained on day 0 of AZD1222 vaccination. V gene TRBV4-2 combines with J gene TRBJ2-2; D is perhaps TRBD1 (6 bases). The CDR3: CASSQKQGHHGELFF. CDR3 sequence (DNA): TGTGCCAGCAGCCAAAAACAGGGTCATCACGGGGAGCTGTTTTTT.